This T cell receptor (beta chain) was found in a study of OX40 agonist ivuxolimab in advanced cancers. On the study more broadly: Patients were infused with ivuxolimab every 2 weeks at 0.01 to 10 mg/kg. Three individuals attained partial responses, comprising one hepatocellular carcinoma case and two cutaneous melanoma cases.

Study-wide results and limits: In general, CD8+ T cells held more expanded clones than CD4+ did, on average.

The CDR3 extends over 16 amino acids. Germline CDR1 ENHRY, CDR2 SYGVKD. J was trimmed by 2 bases and V by 6 bases; bases with no gene match: 3. Profiled with immunoSEQ multiplex PCR; TCRdb holds only in-frame clones, not every one. This sample has under 100,000 clones, with under 90% found just once. In regard to this clone: Its cognate antigen is unknown.

Sampling times: baseline, cycle 4 day 1, cycle 7 day 1. This receptor was obtained from an adult with an advanced solid tumor such as melanoma, head and neck, liver or kidney cancer. Specimen: CD4+ or CD8+ T cells sorted from blood, collected in a trial of the OX40 agonist ivuxolimab. The V call is TRBV10-3, the J call TRBJ2-2; 13 bases line up with TRBD2. The CDR3 here is CAIRGLAGPNTGELFF. The DNA for the CDR3 is TGTGCCATCAGGGGACTAGCGGGGCCAAACACCGGGGAGCTGTTTTTT.